Only a few counts were recorded for the clone carrying this T cell receptor beta chain. The data were obtained in a study of beta chain features in type 1 diabetes. Study at large: Examination spanned about 99 million sorted cells from all samples.

The sequenced template was cDNA made from the entire isolated RNA. Assay: immunoSEQ multiplex PCR; the TCRdb copy retains only in-frame clones and omits some. The sample has more than 110,000 clones; 6.9% are singletons. The CDR3 has 15 residues. Trimming pared 8 bases from V and 0 bases from J, leaving 16 bases between. CDR1 and CDR2 from the germline V gene are MDHEN and SYDVKM. Specimen: central memory CD4+ T cells from blood. The TCR was taken from a woman aged 25 to 45 in good health. V usage is TRBV28 and J usage is TRBJ1-1, with D possibly being TRBD1 (6 bases). CDR3 sequence reads: CASSRLDSLNTEAFF. The CDR3 region has the DNA TGTGCCAGCTCTCGATTGGACAGTCTGAACACTGAAGCTTTCTTT.